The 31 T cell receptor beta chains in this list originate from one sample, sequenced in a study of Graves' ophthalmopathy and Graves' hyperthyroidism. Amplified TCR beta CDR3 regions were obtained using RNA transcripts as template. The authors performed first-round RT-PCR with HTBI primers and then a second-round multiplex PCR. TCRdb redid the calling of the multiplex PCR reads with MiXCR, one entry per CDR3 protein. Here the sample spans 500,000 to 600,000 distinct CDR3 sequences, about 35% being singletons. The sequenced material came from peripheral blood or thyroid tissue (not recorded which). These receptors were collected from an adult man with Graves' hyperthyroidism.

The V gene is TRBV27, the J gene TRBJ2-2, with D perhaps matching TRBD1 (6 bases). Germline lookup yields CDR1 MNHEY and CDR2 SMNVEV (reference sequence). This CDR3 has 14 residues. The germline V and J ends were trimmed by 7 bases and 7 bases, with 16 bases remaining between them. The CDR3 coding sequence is TGTGCCAGCAAGACATTGACAGGAGGCGGGGAGCTGTTTTTT. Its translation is CASKTLTGGGELFF.

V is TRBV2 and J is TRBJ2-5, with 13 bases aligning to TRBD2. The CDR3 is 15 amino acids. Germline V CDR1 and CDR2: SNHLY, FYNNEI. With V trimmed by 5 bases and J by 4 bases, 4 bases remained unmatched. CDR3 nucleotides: TGTGCCAGCAGTCCAGGGACTAGCGGGACAGAGACCCAGTACTTC. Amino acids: CASSPGTSGTETQYF.

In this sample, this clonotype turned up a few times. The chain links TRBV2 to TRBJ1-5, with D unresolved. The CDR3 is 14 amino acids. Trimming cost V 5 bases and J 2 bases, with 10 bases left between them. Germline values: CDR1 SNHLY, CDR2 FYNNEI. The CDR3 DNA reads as TGTGCCAGCAGTATCCGGAGTGGCAATCAGCCCCAGCATTTT. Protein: CASSIRSGNQPQHF.

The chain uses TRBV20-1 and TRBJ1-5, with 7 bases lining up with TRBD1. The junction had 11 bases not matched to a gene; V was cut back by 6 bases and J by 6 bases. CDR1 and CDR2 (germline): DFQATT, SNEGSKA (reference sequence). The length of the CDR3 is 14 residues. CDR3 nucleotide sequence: TGCAGTGCACGGAACCGGGACAGTGTTCAGCCCCAGCATTTT. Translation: CSARNRDSVQPQHF.

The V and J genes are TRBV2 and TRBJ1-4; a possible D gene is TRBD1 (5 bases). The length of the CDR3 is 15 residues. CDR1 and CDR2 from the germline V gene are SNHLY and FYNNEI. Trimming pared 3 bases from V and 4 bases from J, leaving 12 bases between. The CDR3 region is CASSEAHRGNEKLFF. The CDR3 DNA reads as TGTGCCAGCAGTGAGGCCCATAGGGGTAATGAAAAACTGTTTTTT.

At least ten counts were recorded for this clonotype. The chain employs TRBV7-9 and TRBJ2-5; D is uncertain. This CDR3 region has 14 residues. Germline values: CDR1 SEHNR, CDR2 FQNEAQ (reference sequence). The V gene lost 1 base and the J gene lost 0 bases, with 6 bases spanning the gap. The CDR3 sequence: CASSLELYQETQYF. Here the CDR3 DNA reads TGTGCCAGCAGCTTAGAACTGTACCAAGAGACCCAGTACTTC.

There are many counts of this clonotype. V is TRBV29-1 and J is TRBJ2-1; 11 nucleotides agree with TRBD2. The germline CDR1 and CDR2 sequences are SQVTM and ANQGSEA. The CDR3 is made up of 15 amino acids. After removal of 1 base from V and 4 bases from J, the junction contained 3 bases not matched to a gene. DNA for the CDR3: TGCAGCGTTGAAGGAGGGACTAGCGGATACAATGAGCAGTTCTTC. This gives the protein CSVEGGTSGYNEQFF.

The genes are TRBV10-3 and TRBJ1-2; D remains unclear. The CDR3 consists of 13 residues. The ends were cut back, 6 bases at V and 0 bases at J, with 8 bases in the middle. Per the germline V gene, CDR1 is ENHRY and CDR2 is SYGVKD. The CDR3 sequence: CAISTASNYGYTF. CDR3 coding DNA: TGTGCCATCAGCACAGCCTCTAACTATGGCTACACCTTC.

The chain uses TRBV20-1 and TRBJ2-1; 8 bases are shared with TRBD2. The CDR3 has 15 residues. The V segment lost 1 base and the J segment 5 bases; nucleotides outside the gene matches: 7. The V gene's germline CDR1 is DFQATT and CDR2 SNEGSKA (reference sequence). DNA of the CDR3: TGCAGTGCTAGAGGACGGGAGGGCCAAGACAATGAGCAGTTCTTC. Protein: CSARGREGQDNEQFF.

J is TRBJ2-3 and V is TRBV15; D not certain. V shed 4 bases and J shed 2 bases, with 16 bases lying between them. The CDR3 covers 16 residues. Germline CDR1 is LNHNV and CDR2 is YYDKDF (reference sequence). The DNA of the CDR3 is TGTGCCACCAGCACATCAGCGTTCATTTCCACAGATACGCAGTATTTT. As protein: CATSTSAFISTDTQYF.

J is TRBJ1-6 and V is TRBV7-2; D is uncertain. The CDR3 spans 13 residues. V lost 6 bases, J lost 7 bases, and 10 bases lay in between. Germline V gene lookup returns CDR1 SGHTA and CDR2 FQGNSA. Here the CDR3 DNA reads TGTGCCAGCAGAGTAGATCGGAATTCACCCCTCCACTTT. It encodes CASRVDRNSPLHF.

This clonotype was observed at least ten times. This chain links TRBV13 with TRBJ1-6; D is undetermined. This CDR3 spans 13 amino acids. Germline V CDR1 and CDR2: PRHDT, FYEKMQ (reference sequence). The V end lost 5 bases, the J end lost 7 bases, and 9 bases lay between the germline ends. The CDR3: CASSPTVNSPLHF. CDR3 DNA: TGTGCCAGCAGCCCGACTGTCAATTCACCCCTCCACTTT.

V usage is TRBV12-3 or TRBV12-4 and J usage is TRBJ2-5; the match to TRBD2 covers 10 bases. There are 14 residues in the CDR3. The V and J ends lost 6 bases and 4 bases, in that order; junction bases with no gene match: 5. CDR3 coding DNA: TGTGCCAGCAGCACAAGACTAGCGGGAGAGACCCAGTACTTC. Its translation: CASSTRLAGETQYF.

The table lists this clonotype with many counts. The CDR3 spells CASSRPPRTDGYTF. The CDR3 DNA sequence: TGTGCCAGCAGCCGACCGCCGAGGACGGATGGCTACACCTTC. This chain links TRBV13 with TRBJ1-2; D not certain. The V end was cut by 5 bases, the J end by 6 bases, with 16 bases between. CDR1 is PRHDT and CDR2 is FYEKMQ in the germline V gene (reference sequence). The CDR3 totals 14 residues.

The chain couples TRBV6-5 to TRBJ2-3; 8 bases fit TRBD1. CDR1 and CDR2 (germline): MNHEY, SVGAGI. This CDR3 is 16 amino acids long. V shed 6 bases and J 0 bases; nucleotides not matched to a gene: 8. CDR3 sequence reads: CASSTRTGSSTDTQYF. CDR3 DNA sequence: TGTGCCAGCAGCACAAGGACAGGGTCAAGCACAGATACGCAGTATTTT.

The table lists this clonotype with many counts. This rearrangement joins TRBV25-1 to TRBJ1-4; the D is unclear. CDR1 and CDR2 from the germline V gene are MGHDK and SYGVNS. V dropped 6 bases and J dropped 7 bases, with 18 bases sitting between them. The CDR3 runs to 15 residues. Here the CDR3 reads CASRGYGPAGEKLFF. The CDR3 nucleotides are TGTGCCAGCAGGGGATACGGCCCTGCTGGTGAAAAACTGTTTTTT.

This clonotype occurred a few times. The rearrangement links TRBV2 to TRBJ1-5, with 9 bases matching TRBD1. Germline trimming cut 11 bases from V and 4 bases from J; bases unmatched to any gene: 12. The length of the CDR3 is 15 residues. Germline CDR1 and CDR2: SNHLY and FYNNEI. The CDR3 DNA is TGTGCCTGGAGCGTAGGGACAGGGCTAAATCAGCCCCAGCATTTT. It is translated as CAWSVGTGLNQPQHF.

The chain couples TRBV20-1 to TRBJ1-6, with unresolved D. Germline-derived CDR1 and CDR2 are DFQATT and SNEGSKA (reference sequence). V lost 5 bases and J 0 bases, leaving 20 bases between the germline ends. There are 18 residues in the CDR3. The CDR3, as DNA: TGCAGTGCTTCCTCACTAGCGGAACTTAGCTCCTATAATTCACCCCTCCACTTT. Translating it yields CSASSLAELSSYNSPLHF.

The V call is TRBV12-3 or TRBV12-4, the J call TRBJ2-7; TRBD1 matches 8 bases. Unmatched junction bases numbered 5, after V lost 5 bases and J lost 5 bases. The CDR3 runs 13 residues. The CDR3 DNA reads TGTGCCAGCAGTGGACCAGGGGGCGACGAGCAGTACTTC. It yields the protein CASSGPGGDEQYF.

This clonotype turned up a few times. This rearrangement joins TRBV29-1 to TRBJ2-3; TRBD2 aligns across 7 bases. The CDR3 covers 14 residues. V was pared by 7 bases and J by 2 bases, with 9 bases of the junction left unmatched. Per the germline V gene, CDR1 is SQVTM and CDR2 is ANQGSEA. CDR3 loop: CSGRTSAITDTQYF. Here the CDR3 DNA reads TGCAGCGGACGTACTAGCGCAATCACAGATACGCAGTATTTT.

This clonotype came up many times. CDR3 sequence (DNA): TGTGCCAGCAGCTCCCGCCTCGGACTGATTTATAATTCACCCCTCCACTTT. This gives the protein CASSSRLGLIYNSPLHF. This chain joins TRBV7-2 and TRBJ1-6; D is unresolved. Trimming took off 4 bases at V and 4 bases at J, with 17 bases between the two ends. There are 17 residues in the CDR3. Germline loops: CDR1 SGHTA, CDR2 FQGNSA.

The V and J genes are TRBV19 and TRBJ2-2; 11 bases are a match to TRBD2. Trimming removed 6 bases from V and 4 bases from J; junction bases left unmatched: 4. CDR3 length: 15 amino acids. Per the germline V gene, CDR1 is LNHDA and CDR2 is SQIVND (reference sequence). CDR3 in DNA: TGTGCCAGTAGACCAACTAGCGGGGGCACCGGGGAGCTGTTTTTT. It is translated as CASRPTSGGTGELFF.

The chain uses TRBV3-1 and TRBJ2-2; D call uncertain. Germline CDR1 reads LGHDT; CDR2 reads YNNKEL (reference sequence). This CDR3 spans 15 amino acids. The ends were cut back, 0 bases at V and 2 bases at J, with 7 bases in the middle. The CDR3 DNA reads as TGTGCCAGCAGCCAAGAGGGTTTTAACACCGGGGAGCTGTTTTTT. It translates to CASSQEGFNTGELFF.

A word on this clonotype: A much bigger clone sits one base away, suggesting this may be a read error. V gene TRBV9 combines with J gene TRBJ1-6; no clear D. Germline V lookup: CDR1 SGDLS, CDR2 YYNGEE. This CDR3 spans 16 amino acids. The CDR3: CASGVSGSSYNSPLHF. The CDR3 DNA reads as TGTGCCAGCGGCGTAAGCGGTAGCTCCTATAATTCACCCCTCCACTTT.

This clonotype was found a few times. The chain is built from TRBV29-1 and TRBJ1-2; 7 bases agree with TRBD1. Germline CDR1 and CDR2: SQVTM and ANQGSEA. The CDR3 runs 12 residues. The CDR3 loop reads CSVDRVGYGYTF. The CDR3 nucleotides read TGCAGTGTCGACAGGGTGGGCTATGGCTACACCTTC.

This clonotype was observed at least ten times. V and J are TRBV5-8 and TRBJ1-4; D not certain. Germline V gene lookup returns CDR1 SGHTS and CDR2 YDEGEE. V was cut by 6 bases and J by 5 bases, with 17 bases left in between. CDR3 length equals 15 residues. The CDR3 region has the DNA TGTGCCAGCAATCCCGGGTCCTGGGAGAATGAAAAACTGTTTTTT. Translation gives CASNPGSWENEKLFF.

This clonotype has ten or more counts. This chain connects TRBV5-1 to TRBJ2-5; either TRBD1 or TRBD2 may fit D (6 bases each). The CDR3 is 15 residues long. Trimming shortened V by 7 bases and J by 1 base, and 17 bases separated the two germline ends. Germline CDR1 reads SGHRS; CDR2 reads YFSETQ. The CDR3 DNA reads TGCGCCAGCCAGACCTCGGGGGCACCCCAAGAGACCCAGTACTTC. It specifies CASQTSGAPQETQYF.

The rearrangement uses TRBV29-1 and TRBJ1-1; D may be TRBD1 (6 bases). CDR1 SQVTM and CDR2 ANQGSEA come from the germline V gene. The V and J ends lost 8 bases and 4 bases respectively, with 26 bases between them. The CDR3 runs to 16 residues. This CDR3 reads CSLMGSGGQRATEAFF. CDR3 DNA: TGCAGCTTAATGGGGAGTGGAGGACAGAGGGCCACTGAAGCTTTCTTT. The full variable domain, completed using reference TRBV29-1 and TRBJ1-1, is SAVISQKPSRDICQRGTSLTIQCQVDSQVTMMFWYRQQPGQSLTLIATANQGSEATYESGFVIDKFPISRPNLTFSTLTVSNMSPEDSSIYLCSLMGSGGQRATEAFFGQGTRLTVV.

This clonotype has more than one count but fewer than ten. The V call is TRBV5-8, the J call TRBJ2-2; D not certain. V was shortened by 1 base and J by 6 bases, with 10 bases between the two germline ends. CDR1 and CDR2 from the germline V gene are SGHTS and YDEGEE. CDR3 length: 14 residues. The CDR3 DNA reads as TGTGCCAGCAGCTTGCTCGGGCCCCCCGGGGAGCTGTTTTTT. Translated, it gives CASSLLGPPGELFF.

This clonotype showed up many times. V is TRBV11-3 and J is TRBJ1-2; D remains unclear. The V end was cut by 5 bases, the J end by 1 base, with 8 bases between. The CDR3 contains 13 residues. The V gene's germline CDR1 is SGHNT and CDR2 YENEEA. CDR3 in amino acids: CASSPGYNYGYTF. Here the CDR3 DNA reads TGTGCCAGCAGCCCCGGATATAACTATGGCTACACCTTC. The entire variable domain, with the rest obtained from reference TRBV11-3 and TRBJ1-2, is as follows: EAGVVQSPRYKIIEKKQPVAFWCNPISGHNTLYWYLQNLGQGPELLIRYENEEAVDDSQLPKDRFSAERLKGVDSTLKIQPAELGDSAVYLCASSPGYNYGYTFGSGTRLTVV.

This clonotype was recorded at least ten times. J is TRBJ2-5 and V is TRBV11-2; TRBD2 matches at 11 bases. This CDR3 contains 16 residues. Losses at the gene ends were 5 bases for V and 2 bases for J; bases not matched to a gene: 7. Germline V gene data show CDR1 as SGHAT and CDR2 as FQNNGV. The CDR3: CASSPRLAGPQETQYF. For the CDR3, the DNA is TGTGCCAGCAGCCCCCGACTAGCGGGACCTCAAGAGACCCAGTACTTC.